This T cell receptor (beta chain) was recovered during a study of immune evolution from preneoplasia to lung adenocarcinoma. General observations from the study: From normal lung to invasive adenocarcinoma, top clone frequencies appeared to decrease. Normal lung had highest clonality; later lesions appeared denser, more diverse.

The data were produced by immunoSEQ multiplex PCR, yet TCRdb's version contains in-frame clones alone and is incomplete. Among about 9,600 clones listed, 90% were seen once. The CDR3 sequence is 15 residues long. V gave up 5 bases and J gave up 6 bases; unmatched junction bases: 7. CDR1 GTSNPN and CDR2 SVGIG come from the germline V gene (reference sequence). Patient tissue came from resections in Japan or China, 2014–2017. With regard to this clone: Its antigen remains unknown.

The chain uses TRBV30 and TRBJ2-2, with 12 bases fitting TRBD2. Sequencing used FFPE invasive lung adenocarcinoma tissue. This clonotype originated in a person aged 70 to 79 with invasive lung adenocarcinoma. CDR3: CAWSGLAGIPGELFF. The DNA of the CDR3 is TGTGCCTGGTCAGGACTAGCGGGAATTCCCGGGGAGCTGTTTTTT. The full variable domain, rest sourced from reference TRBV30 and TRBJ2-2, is SQTIHQWPATLVQPVGSPLSLECTVEGTSNPNLYWYRQAAGRGLQLLFYSVGIGQISSEVPQNLSASRPQDRQFILSSKKLLLSDSGFYLCAWSGLAGIPGELFFGEGSRLTVL.